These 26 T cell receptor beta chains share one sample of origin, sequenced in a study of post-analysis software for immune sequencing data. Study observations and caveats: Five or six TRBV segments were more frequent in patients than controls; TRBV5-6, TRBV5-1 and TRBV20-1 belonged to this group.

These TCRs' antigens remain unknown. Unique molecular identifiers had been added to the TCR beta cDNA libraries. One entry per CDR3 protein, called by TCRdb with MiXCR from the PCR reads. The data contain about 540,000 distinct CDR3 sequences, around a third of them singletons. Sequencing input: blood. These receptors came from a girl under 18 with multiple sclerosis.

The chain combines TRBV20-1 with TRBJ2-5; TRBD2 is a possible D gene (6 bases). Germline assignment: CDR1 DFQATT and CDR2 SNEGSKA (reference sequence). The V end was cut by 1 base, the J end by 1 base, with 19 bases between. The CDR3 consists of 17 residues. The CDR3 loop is CSARVQGGRRAQETQYF. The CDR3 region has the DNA TGCAGTGCTAGAGTGCAAGGAGGGAGGAGGGCCCAAGAGACCCAGTACTTC.

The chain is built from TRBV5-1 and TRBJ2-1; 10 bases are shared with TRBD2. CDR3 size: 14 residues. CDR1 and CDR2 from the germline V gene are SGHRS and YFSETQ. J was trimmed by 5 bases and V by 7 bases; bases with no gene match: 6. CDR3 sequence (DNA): TGCGCCAGCGGCACTAGCGGGGTTCACAATGAGCAGTTCTTC. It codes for CASGTSGVHNEQFF.

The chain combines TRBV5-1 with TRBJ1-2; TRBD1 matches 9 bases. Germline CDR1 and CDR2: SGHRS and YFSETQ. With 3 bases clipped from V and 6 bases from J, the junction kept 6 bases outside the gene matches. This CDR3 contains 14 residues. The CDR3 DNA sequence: TGCGCCAGCAGCTCCGACAGGGGGGGTCATGGCTACACCTTC. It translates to CASSSDRGGHGYTF.

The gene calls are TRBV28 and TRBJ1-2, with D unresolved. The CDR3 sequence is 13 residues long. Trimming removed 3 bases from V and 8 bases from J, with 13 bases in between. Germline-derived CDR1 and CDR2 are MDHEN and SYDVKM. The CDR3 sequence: CASSLSDSKGYTF. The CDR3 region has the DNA TGTGCCAGCAGTTTGTCGGACTCGAAGGGCTACACCTTC.

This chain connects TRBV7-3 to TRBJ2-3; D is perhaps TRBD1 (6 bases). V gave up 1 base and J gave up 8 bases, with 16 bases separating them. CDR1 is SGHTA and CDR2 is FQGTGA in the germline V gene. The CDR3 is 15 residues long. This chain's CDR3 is CASSLSPNQGTTQYF. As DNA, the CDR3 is TGTGCCAGCAGCTTAAGCCCCAACCAGGGGACTACGCAGTATTTT.

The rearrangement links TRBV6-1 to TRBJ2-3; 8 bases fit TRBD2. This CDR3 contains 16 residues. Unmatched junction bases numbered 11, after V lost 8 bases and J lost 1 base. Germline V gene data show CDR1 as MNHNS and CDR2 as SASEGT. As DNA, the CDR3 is TGTGCCAGCCGTCCTAGCGGGCCGTACCGCACAGATACGCAGTATTTT. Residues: CASRPSGPYRTDTQYF.

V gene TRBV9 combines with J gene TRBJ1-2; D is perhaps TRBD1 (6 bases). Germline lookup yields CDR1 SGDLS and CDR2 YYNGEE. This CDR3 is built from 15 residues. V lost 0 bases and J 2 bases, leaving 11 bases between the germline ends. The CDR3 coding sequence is TGTGCCAGCAGCGTAGGGGGAGGACAGAACTATGGCTACACCTTC. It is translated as CASSVGGGQNYGYTF.

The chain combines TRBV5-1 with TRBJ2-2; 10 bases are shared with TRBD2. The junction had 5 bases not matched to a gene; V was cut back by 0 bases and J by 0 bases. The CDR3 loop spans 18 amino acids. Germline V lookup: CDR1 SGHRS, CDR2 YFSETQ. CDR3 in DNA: TGCGCCAGCAGCTTGGGCCTAGCGGGGGCTACGAACACCGGGGAGCTGTTTTTT. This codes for CASSLGLAGATNTGELFF.

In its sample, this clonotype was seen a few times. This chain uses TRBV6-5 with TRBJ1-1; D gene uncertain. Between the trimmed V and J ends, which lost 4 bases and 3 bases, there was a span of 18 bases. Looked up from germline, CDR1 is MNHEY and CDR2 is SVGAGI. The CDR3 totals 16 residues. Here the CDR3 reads CASSFGPREVDTEAFF. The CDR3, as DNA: TGTGCCAGCAGTTTTGGACCTCGGGAGGTGGACACTGAAGCTTTCTTT.

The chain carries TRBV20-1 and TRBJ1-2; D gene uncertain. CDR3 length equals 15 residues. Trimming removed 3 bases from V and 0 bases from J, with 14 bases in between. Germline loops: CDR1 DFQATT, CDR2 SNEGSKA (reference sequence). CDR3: CSASPSDTSNYGYTF. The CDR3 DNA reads TGCAGTGCTAGCCCCTCCGACACGTCTAACTATGGCTACACCTTC.

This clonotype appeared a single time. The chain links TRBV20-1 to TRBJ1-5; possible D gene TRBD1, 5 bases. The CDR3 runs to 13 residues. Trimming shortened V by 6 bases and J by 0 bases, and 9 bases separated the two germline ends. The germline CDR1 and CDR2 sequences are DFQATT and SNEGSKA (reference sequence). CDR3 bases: TGCAGTGCAAGGGGAAGTAGCAATCAGCCCCAGCATTTT. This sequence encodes CSARGSSNQPQHF.

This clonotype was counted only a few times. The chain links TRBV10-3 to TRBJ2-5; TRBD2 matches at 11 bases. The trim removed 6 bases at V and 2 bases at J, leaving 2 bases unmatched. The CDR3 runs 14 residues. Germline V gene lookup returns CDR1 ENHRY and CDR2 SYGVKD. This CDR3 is CAIRGTSGQETQYF. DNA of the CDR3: TGTGCCATCAGGGGGACTAGCGGACAAGAGACCCAGTACTTC.

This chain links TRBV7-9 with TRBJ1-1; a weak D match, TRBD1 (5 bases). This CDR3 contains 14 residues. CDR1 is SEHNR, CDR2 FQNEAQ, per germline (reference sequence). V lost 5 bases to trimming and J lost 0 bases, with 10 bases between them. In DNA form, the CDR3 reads TGTGCCAGCAGCGGAGGGGCCCTGAACACTGAAGCTTTCTTT. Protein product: CASSGGALNTEAFF. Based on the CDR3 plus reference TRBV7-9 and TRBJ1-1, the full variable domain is DTGVSQNPRHKITKRGQNVTFRCDPISEHNRLYWYRQTLGQGPEFLTYFQNEAQLEKSRLLSDRFSAERPKGSFSTLEIQRTEQGDSAMYLCASSGGALNTEAFFGQGTRLTVV.

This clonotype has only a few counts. Here the CDR3 DNA reads TGCGCCAGCAGCGTAGGATCTTCCTCAGATACGCAGTATTTT. Translated: CASSVGSSSDTQYF. The chain is built from TRBV5-1 and TRBJ2-3, with D hard to call. The germline V and J ends were trimmed by 4 bases and 4 bases, with 13 bases remaining between them. CDR3 length equals 14 residues. Germline CDR1 and CDR2: SGHRS and YFSETQ. The whole variable domain, remainder taken from reference TRBV5-1 and TRBJ2-3, is KAGVTQTPRYLIKTRGQQVTLSCSPISGHRSVSWYQQTPGQGLQFLFEYFSETQRNKGNFPGRFSGRQFSNSRSEMNVSTLELGDSALYLCASSVGSSSDTQYFGPGTRLTVL.

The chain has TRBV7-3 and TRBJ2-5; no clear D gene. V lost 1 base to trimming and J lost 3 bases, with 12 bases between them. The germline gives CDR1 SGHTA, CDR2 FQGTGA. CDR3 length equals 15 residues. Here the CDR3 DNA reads TGTGCCAGCAGCTTAAGTGAGGCCGGAAAAGAGACCCAGTACTTC. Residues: CASSLSEAGKETQYF.

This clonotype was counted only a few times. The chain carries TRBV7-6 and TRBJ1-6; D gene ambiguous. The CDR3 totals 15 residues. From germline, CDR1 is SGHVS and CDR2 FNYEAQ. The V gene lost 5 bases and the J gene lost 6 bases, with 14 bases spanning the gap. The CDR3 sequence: CASSPYEATNSPLHF. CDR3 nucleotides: TGTGCCAGCAGCCCGTATGAGGCGACTAATTCACCCCTCCACTTT.

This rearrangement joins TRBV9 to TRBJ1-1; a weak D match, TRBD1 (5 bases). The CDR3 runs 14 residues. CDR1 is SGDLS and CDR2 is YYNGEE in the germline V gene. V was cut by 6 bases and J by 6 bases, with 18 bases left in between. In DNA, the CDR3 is TGTGCCAGCACCCCGTCGGGGGGGTTCGCTGAAGCTTTCTTT. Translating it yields CASTPSGGFAEAFF.

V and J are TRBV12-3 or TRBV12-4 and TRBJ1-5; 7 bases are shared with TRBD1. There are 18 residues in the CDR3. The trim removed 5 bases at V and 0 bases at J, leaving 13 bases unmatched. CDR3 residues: CASSKTGLLVPSNQPQHF. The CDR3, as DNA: TGTGCCAGCAGTAAGACAGGGTTATTGGTCCCTAGCAATCAGCCCCAGCATTTT.

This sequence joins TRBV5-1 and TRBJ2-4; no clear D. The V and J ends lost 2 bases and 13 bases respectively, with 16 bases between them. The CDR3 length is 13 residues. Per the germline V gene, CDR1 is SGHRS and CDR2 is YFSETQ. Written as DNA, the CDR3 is TGCGCCAGCAGCTTTGCCACTTCCTACGGGCAGTACTTC. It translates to CASSFATSYGQYF.

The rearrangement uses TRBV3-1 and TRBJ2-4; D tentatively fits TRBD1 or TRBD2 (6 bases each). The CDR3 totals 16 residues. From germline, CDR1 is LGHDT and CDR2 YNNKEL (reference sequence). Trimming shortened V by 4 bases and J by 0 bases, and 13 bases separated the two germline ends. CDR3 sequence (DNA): TGTGCCAGCAGCCCCGGGGGCCGGGTAGCCAAAAACATTCAGTACTTC. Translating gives CASSPGGRVAKNIQYF.

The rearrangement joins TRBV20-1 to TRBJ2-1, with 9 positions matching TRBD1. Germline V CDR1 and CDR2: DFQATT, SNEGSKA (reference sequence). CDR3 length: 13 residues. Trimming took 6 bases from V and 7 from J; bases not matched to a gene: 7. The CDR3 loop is CSAPGQGRNEQFF. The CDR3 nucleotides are TGCAGTGCCCCGGGACAGGGTAGGAATGAGCAGTTCTTC.

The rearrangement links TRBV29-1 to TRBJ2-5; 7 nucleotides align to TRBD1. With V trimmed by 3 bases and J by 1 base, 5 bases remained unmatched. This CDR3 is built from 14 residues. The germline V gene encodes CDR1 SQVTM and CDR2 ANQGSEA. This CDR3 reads CSVEGDSIQETQYF. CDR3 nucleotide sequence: TGCAGCGTTGAGGGGGACAGCATCCAAGAGACCCAGTACTTC.

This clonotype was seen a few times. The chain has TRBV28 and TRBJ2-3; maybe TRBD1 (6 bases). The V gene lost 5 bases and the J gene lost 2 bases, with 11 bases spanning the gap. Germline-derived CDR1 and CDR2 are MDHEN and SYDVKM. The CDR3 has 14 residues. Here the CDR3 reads CASSKDRTTDTQYF. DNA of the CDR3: TGTGCCAGCAGTAAAGACAGGACCACAGATACGCAGTATTTT.

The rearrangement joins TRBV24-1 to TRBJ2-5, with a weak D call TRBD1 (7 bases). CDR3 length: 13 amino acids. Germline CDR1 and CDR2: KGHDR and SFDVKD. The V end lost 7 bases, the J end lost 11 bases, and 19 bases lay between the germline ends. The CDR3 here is CATSPGGGSGQYF. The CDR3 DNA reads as TGTGCCACCAGCCCAGGAGGGGGCTCAGGGCAGTACTTC.

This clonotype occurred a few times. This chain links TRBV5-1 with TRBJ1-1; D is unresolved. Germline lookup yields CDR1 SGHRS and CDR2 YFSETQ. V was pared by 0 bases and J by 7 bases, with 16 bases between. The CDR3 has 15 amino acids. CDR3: CASSLGHGLGNEAFF. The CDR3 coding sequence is TGCGCCAGCAGCTTGGGACACGGGCTGGGAAATGAAGCTTTCTTT.

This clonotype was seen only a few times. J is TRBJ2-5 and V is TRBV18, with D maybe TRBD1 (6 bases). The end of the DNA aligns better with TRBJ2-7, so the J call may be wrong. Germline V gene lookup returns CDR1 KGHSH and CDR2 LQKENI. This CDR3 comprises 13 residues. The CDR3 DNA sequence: TGTGCCAGCTCACCAGACGGCAGGGGCGAGCAGTACTTC. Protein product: CASSPDGRGEQYF.